This entry describes one T cell receptor (beta chain). Antigen specificity is unknown. This sample stems from a study of CD4 T cells in relation to SARS-CoV-2 and coronaviruses. Study background: PBMCs were cultured with antigen for roughly 11 days before TCR beta sequencing. Negative control cultures got HIV-1 Nef peptides or no peptide.

The unexposed donors gave CD4+ T cells in about 2010-2019, prior to COVID-19. The cells were cultured for under 13 days before CD4+ T cells were isolated. Data came from immunoSEQ multiplex PCR; TCRdb stores just in-frame clones and leaves some out. Of over 15,000 clones in the sample, about 80% were seen once. The specimen sequenced was CD4+ T cells from PBMCs, cultured in vitro. The TCR comes from a human donor in good health.

The CDR3 nucleotides are TGTGCCACCAGTGATACTGGGACAGGGGGCAATCAGCCCCAGCATTTT. The encoded protein is CATSDTGTGGNQPQHF. The chain links TRBV24-1 to TRBJ1-5; 10 bases map to TRBD1. J was trimmed by 2 bases and V by 3 bases; bases with no gene match: 3. Germline loops: CDR1 KGHDR, CDR2 SFDVKD. The CDR3 is 16 residues long.